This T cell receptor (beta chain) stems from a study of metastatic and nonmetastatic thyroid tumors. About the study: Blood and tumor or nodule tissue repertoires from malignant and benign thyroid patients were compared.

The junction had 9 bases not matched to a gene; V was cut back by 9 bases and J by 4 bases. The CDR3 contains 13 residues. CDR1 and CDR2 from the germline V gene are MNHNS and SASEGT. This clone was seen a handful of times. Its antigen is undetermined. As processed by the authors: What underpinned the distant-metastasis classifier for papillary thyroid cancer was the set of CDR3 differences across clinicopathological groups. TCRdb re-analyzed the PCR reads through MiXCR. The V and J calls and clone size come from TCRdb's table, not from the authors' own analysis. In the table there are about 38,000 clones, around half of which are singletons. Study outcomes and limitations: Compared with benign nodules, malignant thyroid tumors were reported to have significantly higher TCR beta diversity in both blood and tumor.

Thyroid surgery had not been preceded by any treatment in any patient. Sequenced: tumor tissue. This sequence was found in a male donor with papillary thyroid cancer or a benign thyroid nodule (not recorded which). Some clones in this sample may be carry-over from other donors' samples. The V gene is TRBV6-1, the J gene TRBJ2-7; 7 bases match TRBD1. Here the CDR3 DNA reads TGTGCCAGTGAGACAGGGTTGGGGTACGAGCAGTACTTC. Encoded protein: CASETGLGYEQYF.